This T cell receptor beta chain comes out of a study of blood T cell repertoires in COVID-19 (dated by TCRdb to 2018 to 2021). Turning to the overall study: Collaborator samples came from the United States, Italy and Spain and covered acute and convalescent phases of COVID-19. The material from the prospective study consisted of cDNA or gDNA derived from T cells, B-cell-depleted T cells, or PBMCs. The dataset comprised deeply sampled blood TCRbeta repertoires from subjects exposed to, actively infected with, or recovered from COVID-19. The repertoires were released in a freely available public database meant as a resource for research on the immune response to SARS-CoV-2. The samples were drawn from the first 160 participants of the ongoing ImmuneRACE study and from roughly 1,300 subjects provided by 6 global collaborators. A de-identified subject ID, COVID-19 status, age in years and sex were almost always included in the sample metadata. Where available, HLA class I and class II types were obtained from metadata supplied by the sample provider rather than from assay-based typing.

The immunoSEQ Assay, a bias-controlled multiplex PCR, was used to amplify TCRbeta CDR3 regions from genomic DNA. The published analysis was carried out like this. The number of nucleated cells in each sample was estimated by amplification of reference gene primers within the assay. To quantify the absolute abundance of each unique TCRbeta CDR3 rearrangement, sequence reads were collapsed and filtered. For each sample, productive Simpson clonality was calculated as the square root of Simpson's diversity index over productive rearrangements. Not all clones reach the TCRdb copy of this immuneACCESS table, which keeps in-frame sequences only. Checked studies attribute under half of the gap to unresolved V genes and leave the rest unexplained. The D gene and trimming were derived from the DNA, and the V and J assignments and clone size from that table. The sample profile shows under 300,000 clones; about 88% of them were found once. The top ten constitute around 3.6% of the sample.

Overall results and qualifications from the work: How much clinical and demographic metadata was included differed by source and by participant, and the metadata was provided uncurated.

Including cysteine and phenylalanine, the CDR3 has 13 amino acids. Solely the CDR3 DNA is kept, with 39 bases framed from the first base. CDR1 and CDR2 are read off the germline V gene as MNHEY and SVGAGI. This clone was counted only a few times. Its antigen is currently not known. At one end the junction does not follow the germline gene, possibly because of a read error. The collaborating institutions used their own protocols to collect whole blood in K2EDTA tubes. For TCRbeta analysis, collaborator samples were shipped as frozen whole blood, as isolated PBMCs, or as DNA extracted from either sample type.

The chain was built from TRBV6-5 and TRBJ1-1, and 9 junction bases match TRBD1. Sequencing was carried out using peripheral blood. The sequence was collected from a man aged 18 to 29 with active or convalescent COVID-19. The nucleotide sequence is TGTGCCAGCAGTACCAACCGACAGGGGGAAGGTTTCTTT. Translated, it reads CASSTNRQGEGFF.